The clone carrying this T cell receptor (beta chain) appeared a single time. Its antigen is undetermined. This record comes from a study of OX40 agonist ivuxolimab in advanced cancers. Study-level points and caveats: At 0.1 to 3.0 mg/kg, clonal expansion of CD4+ and CD8+ blood T cells had occurred by week 6.

This CDR3 is built from 17 residues. The trim removed 4 bases at V and 1 base at J, leaving 12 bases unmatched. Germline-derived CDR1 and CDR2 are SGDLS and YYNGEE. Assay: immunoSEQ multiplex PCR; the TCRdb copy retains only in-frame clones and omits some. Seen here are approximately 91,000 clones, 70% to 90% observed once, and the top ten hold roughly 0.52%. This TCR was sampled from an adult with an advanced solid tumor such as melanoma, head and neck, liver or kidney cancer. The chain joins TRBV9 to TRBJ2-3; the match to TRBD2 covers 7 bases. The source was CD4+ or CD8+ T cells sorted from blood, collected in a trial of the OX40 agonist ivuxolimab. The DNA of the CDR3 is TGTGCCAGCAGCCCCAAGAGGAGCGGGGACGGCACAGATACGCAGTATTTT. Residues: CASSPKRSGDGTDTQYF.